This entry concerns a single T cell receptor (beta chain). As yet, its antigen is unknown. The data originate from a study of cytomegalovirus exposure and HLA in healthy donors. Study findings and constraints: V- and J-gene trimming of TCR beta was linked (in a later analysis) to a missense DCLRE1C variant. Later analysis placed DRB1 highest and HLA-C lowest in TCR association rates, which differed by HLA locus.

A multiplex PCR was run with 60 Vbeta primers and 13 Jbeta primers. Generated by immunoSEQ multiplex PCR, the TCRdb table keeps only in-frame clones and is missing some. The sample lists under 140,000 clones, roughly 80% occurring once. Trimming stripped 2 bases from V and 3 bases from J, with 8 bases between. The CDR3 length is 13 residues. Germline CDR1 is MNHEY and CDR2 is SMNVEV (reference sequence). Sample: PBMCs. This chain uses TRBV27 with TRBJ2-7; maybe TRBD1 (5 bases). This TCR came from a woman in her twenties or thirties in good health and CMV-seronegative. The CDR3 reads CASSLDRFYEQYF. Here the CDR3 DNA reads TGTGCCAGCAGTTTAGACAGATTCTACGAGCAGTACTTC.